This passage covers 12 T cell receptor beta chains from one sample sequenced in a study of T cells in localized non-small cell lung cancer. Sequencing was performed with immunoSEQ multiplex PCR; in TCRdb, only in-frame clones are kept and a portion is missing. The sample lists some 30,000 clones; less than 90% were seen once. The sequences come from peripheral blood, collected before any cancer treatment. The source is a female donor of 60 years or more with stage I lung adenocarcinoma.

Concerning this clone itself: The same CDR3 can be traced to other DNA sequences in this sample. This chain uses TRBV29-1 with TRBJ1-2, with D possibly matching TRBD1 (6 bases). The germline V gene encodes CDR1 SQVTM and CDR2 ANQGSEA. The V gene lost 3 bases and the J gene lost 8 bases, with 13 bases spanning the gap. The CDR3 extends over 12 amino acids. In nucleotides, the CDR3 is TGCAGCGTTGACGGGGGGGCGGGGGGCTACACCTTC. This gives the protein CSVDGGAGGYTF.

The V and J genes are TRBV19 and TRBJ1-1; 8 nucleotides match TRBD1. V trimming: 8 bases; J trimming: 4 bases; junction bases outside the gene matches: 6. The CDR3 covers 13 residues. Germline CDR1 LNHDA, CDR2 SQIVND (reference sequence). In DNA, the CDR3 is TGTGCCAGTCAGGCAGGGGGCGTCACTGAAGCTTTCTTT. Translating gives CASQAGGVTEAFF. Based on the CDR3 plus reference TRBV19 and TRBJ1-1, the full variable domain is DGGITQSPKYLFRKEGQNVTLSCEQNLNHDAMYWYRQDPGQGLRLIYYSQIVNDFQKGDIAEGYSVSREKKESFPLTVTSAQKNPTAFYLCASQAGGVTEAFFGQGTRLTVV.

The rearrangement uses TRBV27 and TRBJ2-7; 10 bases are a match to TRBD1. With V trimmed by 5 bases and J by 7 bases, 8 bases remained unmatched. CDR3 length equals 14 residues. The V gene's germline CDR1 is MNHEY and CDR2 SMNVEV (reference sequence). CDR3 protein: CASSPPGQGLEQYF. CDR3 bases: TGTGCCAGCAGTCCCCCGGGACAGGGGTTGGAGCAGTACTTC.

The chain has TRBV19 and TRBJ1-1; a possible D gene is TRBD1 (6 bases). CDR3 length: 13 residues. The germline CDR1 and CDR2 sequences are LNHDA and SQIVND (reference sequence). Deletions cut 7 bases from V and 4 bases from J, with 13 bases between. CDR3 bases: TGTGCCAGTACCGAACAGGGTACCACTGAAGCTTTCTTT. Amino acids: CASTEQGTTEAFF.

CDR3 sequence reads: CASSQAGDVYEQYF. The CDR3 nucleotides are TGTGCCAGCAGTCAGGCAGGTGATGTCTACGAGCAGTACTTC. The V gene is TRBV6-1, the J gene TRBJ2-5; D remains ambiguous. The J call may not be correct, given that the DNA end is closer to TRBJ2-7. The CDR3 is made up of 14 amino acids. The V gene's germline CDR1 is MNHNS and CDR2 SASEGT.

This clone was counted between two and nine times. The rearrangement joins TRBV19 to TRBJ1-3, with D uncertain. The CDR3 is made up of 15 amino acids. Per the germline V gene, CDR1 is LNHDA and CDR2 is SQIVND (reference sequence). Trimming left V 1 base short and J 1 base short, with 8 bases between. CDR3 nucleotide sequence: TGTGCCAGTAGTATAGGGGCCGGATCTGGAAACACCATATATTTT. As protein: CASSIGAGSGNTIYF.

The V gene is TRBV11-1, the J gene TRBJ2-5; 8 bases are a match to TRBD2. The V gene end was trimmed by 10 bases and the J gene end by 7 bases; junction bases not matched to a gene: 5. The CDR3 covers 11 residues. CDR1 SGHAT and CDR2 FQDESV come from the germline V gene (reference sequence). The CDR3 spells CATGRGGTQYF. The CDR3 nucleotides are TGTGCCACCGGGAGGGGTGGGACCCAGTACTTC.

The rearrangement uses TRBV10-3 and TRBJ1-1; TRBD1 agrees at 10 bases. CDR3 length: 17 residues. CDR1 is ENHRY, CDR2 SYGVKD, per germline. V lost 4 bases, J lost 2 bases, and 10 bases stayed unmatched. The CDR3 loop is CAISGRTGGMGNTEAFF. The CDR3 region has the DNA TGTGCCATCAGTGGAAGGACAGGGGGAATGGGAAACACTGAAGCTTTCTTT.

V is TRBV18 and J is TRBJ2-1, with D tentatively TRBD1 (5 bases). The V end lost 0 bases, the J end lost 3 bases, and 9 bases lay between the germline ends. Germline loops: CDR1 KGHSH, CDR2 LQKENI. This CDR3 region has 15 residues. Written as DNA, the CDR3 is TGTGCCAGCTCACCACCCGACAGACACTACAATGAGCAGTTCTTC. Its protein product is CASSPPDRHYNEQFF.

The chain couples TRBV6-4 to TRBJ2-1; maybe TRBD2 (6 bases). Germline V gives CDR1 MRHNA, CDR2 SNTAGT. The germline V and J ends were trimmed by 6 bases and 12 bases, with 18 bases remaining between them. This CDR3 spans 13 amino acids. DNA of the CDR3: TGTGCCAGCAGCGGGGGATCTTACGCTGTGCAGTTCTTC. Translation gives CASSGGSYAVQFF.

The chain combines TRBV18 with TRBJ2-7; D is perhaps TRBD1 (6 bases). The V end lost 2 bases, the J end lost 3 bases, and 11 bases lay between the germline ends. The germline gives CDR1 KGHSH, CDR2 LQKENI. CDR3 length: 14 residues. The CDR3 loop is CASSPAGDSYEQYF. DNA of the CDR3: TGTGCCAGCTCACCAGCAGGGGATAGCTACGAGCAGTACTTC.

CDR3 loop: CASSEARNAEGTDTQYF. CDR3 in DNA: TGTGCCAGCAGTGAAGCGCGGAACGCCGAGGGCACAGATACGCAGTATTTT. This chain joins TRBV6-1 and TRBJ2-3; D is unclear. CDR1 MNHNS and CDR2 SASEGT come from the germline V gene. The CDR3 totals 17 residues. V was clipped by 0 bases and J by 1 base, with 14 bases between them.